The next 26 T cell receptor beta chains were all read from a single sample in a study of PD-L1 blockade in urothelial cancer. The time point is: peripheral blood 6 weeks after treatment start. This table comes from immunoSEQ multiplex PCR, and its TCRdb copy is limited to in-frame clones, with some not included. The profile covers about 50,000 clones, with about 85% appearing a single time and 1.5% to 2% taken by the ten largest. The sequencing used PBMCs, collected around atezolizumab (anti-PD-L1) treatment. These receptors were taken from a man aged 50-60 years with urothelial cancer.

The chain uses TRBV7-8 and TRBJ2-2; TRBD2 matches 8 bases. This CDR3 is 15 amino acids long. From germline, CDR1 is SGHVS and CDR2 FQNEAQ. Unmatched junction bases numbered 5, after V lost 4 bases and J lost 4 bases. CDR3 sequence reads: CASSSGLEGTGELFF. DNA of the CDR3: TGTGCCAGCAGCTCGGGACTAGAGGGCACCGGGGAGCTGTTTTTT.

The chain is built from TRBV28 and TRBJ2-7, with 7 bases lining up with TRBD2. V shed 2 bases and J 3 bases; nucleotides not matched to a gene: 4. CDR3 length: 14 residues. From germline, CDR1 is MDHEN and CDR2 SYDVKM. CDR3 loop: CASSLTGGNYEQYF. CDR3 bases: TGTGCCAGCAGTTTAACGGGAGGTAACTACGAGCAGTACTTC.

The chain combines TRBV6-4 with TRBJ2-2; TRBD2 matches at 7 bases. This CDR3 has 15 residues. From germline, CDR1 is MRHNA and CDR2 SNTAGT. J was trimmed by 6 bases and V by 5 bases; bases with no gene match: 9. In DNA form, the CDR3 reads TGTGCCAGCAGTCCGTCGGGGGGTCAAGCCGGGGAGCTGTTTTTT. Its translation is CASSPSGGQAGELFF.

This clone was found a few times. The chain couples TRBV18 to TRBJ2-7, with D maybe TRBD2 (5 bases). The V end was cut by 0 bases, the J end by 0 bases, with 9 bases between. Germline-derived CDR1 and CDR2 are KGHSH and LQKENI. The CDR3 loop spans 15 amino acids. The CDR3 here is CASSPPIGSSYEQYF. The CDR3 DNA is TGTGCCAGCTCACCACCGATAGGGAGCTCCTACGAGCAGTACTTC.

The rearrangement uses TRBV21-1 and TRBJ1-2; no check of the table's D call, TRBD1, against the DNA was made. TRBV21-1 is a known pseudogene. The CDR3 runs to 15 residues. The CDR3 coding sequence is TGTGCCAGCAGCAACCGGGACAGGGGTGGCTATGGCTACACCTTC. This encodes CASSNRDRGGYGYTF.

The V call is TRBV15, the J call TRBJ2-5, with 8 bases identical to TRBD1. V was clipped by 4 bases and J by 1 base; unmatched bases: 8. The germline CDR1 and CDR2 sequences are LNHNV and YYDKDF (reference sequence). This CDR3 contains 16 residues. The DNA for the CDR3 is TGTGCCACCAGCACGGAACCAGGGGGCTTCCAAGAGACCCAGTACTTC. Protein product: CATSTEPGGFQETQYF.

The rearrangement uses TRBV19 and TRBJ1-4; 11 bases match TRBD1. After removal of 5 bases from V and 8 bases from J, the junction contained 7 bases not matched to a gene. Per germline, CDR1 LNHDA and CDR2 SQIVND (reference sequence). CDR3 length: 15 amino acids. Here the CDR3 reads CASSSPGQGGEKLFF. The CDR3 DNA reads TGTGCCAGTAGTTCTCCGGGACAGGGGGGCGAAAAACTGTTTTTT.

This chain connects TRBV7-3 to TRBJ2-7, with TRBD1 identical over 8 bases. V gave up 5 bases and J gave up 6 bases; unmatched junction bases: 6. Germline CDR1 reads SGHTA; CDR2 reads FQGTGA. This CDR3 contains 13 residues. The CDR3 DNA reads TGTGCCAGCAGCGAGGACAGGGCTAGCGAGCAGTACTTC. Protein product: CASSEDRASEQYF.

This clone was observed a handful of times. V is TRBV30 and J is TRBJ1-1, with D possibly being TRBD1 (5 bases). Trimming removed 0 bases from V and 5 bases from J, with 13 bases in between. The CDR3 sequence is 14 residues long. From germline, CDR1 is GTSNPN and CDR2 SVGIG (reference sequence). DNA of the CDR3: TGTGCCTGGAGTGTAACAGGTGGGCGGACTGAAGCTTTCTTT. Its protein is CAWSVTGGRTEAFF.

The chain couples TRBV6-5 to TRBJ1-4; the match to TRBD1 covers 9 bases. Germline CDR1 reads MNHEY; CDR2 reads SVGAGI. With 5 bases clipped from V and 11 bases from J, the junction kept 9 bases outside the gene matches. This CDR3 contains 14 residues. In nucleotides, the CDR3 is TGTGCCAGCAGTAACGGGGACAGGGTTGAGAAACTGTTTTTT. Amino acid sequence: CASSNGDRVEKLFF.

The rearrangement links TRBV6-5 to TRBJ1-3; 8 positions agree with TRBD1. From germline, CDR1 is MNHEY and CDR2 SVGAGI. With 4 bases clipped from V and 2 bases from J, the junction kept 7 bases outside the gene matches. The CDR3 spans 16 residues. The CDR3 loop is CASSSRTGKTGNTIYF. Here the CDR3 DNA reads TGTGCCAGCAGTTCCCGGACAGGGAAAACTGGAAACACCATATATTTT.

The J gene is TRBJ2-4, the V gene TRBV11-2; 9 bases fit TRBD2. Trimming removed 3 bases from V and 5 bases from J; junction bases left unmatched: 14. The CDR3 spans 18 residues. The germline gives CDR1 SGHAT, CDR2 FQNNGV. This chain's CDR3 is CASSFDVGAGGPQNIQYF. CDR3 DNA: TGTGCCAGCAGCTTCGATGTCGGAGCGGGGGGTCCTCAAAACATTCAGTACTTC.

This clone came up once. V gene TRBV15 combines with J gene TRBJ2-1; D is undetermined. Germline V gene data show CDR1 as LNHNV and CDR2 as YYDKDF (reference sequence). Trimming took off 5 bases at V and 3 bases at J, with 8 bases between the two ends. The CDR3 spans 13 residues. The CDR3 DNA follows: TGTGCCACCAGCGTCCAAAACTACAATGAGCAGTTCTTC. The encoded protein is CATSVQNYNEQFF.

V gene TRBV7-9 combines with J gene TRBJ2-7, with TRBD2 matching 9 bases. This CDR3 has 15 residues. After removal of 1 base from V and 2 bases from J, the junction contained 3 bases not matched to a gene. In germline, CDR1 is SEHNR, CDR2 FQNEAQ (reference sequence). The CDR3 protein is CASSLVEREAYEQYF. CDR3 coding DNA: TGTGCCAGCAGCTTAGTAGAGCGGGAGGCCTACGAGCAGTACTTC.

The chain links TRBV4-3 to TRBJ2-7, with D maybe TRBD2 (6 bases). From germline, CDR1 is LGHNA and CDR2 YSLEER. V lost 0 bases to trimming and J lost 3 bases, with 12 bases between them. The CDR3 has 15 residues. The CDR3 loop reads CASSQELQDYYEQYF. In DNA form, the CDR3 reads TGCGCCAGCAGCCAAGAGTTACAGGACTACTACGAGCAGTACTTC.

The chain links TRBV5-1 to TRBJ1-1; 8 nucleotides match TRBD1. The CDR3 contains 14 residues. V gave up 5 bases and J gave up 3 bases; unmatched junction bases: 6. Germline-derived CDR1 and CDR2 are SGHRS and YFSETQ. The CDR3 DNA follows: TGCGCCAGCAGTTTGACAGGGGAGGACACTGAAGCTTTCTTT. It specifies CASSLTGEDTEAFF.

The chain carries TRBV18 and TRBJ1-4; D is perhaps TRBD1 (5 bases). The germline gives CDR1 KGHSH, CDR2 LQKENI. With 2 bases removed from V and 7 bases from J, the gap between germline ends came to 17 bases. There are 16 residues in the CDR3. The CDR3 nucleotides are TGTGCCAGCTCACCATTCCCCGGGGGTATAGGTGAAAAACTGTTTTTT. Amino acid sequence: CASSPFPGGIGEKLFF.

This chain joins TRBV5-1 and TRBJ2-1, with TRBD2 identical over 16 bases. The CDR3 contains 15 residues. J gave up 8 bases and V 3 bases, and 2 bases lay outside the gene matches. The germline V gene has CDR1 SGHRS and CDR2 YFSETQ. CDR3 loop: CASSWGLAGGDEQFF. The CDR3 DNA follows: TGCGCCAGCAGCTGGGGACTAGCGGGGGGGGATGAGCAGTTCTTC.

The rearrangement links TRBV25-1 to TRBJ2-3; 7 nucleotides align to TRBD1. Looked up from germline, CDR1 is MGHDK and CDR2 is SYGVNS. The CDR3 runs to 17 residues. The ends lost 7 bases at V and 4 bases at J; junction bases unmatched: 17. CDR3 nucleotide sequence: TGTGCCAGCACCCCAAGGGGGCGGGTTGGTTCCCCAGATACGCAGTATTTT. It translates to CASTPRGRVGSPDTQYF.

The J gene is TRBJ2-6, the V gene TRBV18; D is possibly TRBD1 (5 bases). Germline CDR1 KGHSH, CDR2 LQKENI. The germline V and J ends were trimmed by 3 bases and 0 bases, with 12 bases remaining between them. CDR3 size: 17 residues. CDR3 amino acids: CASSPSSQGSGANVLTF. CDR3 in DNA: TGTGCCAGCTCACCCAGCTCTCAGGGCTCTGGGGCCAACGTCCTGACTTTC.

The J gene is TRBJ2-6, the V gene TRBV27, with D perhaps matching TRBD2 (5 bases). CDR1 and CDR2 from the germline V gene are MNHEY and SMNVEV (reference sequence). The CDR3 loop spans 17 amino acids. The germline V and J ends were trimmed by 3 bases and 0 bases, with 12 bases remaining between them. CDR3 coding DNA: TGTGCCAGCAGTTTTCGGGGTAAAGTCTCTGGGGCCAACGTCCTGACTTTC. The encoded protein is CASSFRGKVSGANVLTF.

CDR3 residues: CASSQALTSGGITDTQYF. The DNA of the CDR3 is TGTGCCAGCAGCCAAGCCCTGACTAGCGGGGGGATCACAGATACGCAGTATTTT. The rearrangement joins TRBV14 to TRBJ2-3; 13 bases are shared with TRBD2. Unmatched junction bases numbered 6, after V lost 1 base and J lost 2 bases. CDR1 SGHDN and CDR2 FVKESK come from the germline V gene. The CDR3 length is 18 residues.

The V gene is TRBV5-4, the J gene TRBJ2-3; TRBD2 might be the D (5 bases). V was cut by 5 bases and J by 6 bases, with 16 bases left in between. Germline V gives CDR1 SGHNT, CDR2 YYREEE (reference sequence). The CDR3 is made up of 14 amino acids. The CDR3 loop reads CASSDRGEIDTQYF. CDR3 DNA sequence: TGTGCCAGCAGTGATCGTGGGGAGATCGATACGCAGTATTTT.

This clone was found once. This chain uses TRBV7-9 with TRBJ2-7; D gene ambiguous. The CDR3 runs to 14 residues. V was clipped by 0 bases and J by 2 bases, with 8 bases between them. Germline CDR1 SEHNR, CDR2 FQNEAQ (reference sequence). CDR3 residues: CASSLASRPYEQYF. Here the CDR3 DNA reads TGTGCCAGCAGCTTAGCGTCTAGACCCTACGAGCAGTACTTC.

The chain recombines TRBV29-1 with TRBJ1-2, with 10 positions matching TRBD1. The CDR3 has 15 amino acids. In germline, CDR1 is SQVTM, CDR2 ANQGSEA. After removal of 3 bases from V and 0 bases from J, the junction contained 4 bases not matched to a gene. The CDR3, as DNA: TGCAGCGTTGACTTGGGACAGGGGCCTAACTATGGCTACACCTTC. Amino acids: CSVDLGQGPNYGYTF. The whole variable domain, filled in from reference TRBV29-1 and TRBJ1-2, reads SAVISQKPSRDICQRGTSLTIQCQVDSQVTMMFWYRQQPGQSLTLIATANQGSEATYESGFVIDKFPISRPNLTFSTLTVSNMSPEDSSIYLCSVDLGQGPNYGYTFGSGTRLTVV.

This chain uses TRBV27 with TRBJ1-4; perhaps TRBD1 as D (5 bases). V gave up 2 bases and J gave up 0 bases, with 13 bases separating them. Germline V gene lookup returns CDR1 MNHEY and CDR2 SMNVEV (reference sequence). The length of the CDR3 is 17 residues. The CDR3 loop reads CASSLRTRYATNEKLFF. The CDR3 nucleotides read TGTGCCAGCAGTTTAAGGACACGATATGCAACTAATGAAAAACTGTTTTTT.